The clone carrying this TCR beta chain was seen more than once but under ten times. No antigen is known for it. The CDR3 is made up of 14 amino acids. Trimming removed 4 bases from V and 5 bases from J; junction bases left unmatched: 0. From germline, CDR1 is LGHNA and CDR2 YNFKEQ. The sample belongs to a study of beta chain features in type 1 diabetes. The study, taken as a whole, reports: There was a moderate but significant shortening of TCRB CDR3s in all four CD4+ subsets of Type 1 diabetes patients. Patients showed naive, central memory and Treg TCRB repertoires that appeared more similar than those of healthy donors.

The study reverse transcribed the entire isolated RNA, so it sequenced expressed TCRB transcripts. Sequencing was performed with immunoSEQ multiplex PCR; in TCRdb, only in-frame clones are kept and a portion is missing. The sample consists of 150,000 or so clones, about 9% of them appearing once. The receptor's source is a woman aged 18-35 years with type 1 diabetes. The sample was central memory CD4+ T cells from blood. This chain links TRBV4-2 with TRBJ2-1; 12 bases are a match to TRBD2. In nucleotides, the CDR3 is TGTGCCAGCAGCCGGACTAGCGGGGACAATGAGCAGTTCTTC. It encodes CASSRTSGDNEQFF.